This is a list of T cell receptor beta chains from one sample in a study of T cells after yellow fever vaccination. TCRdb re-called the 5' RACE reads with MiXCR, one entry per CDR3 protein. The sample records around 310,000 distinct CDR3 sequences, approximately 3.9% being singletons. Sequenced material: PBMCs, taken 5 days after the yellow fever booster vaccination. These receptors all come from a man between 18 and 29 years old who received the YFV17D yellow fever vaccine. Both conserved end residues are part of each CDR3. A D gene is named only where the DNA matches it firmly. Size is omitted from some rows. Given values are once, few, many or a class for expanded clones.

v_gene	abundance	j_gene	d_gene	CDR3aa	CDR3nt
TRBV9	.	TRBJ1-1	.	CASSVEGANEAFF	TGTGCCAGCAGCGTAGAAGGGGCTAATGAAGCTTTCTTT
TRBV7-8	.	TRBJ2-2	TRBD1	CASSPTGTGNTGELFF	TGTGCCAGCAGCCCCACCGGGACAGGGAACACCGGGGAGCTGTTTTTT
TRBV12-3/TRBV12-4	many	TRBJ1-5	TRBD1	CASSTRSRGSNQPQHF	TGTGCCAGCAGTACCCGATCCAGGGGGAGCAATCAGCCCCAGCATTTT
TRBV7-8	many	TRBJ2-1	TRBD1	CASSRDRVPYNEQFF	TGTGCCAGCAGCCGGGACAGGGTCCCCTACAATGAGCAGTTCTTC
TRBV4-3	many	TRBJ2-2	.	CASSQSPSVPGELFF	TGCGCCAGCAGCCAAAGTCCGTCCGTCCCAGGGGAGCTGTTTTTT
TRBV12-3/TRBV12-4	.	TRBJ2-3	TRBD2	CASRLSGLAGAGDTQYF	TGTGCCAGCAGGTTGTCCGGACTAGCGGGGGCCGGGGATACGCAGTATTTT
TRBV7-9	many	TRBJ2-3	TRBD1	CASRKGQGSPTDTQYF	TGTGCCAGCAGGAAAGGACAGGGATCCCCCACAGATACGCAGTATTTT
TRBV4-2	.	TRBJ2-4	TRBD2	CASSQDSAGLAKNIQYF	TGTGCCAGCAGCCAAGATTCAGCGGGGCTAGCCAAAAACATTCAGTACTTC
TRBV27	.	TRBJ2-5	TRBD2	CASSPLAGGNQETQYF	TGTGCCAGCAGTCCGCTAGCGGGGGGAAACCAAGAGACCCAGTACTTC
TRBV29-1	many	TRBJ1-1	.	CSVVVIENTEAFF	TGCAGCGTTGTAGTTATTGAGAACACTGAAGCTTTCTTT
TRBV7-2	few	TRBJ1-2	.	CASTPMSGYGYTF	TGTGCCAGCACGCCTATGAGCGGTTATGGCTACACCTTC
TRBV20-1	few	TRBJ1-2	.	CSARSPSPAGRNYGYTF	TGCAGTGCTAGATCCCCTAGCCCAGCAGGGCGGAACTATGGCTACACCTTC
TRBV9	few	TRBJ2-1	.	CASSVDSGYNEQFF	TGTGCCAGCAGCGTAGATAGCGGCTACAATGAGCAGTTCTTC
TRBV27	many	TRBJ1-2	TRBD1	CASSMGQGTNYGYTF	TGTGCCAGCAGTATGGGACAGGGTACTAACTATGGCTACACCTTC
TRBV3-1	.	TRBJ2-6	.	CASSYIRGANVLTF	TGTGCCAGCAGCTACATCAGGGGGGCCAACGTCCTGACTTTC
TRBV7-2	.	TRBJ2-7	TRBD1	CASSASGQRYEQYF	TGTGCCAGCAGCGCATCGGGACAGCGCTACGAGCAGTACTTC
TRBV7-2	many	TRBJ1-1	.	CASSFFGGTEAFF	TGTGCCAGCAGCTTTTTTGGGGGGACTGAAGCTTTCTTT
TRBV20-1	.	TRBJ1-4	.	CSANIQPSPGEKLFF	TGCAGTGCTAACATTCAACCCAGTCCGGGAGAAAAACTGTTTTTT
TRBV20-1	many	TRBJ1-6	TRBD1	CSARDPGTGGSPLHF	TGCAGTGCTAGAGATCCCGGGACAGGGGGGTCACCCCTCCACTTT
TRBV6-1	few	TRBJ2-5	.	CASSGHNSQETQYF	TGTGCCAGCAGCGGACACAATTCCCAAGAGACCCAGTACTTC
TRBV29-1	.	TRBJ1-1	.	CSGRQSTEAFF	TGCAGCGGACGACAGAGCACTGAAGCTTTCTTT
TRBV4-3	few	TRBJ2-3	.	CASSQGPAGGGTDTQYF	TGCGCCAGCAGCCAAGGCCCCGCGGGCGGAGGCACAGATACGCAGTATTTT
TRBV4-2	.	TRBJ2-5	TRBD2	CASSHGGAEGETQYF	TGTGCCAGCAGCCACGGGGGGGCTGAGGGGGAGACCCAGTACTTC
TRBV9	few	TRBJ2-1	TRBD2	CASSSEGLAYNEQFF	TGTGCCAGCAGCTCAGAGGGACTAGCCTACAATGAGCAGTTCTTC
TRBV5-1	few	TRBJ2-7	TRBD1	CASSGGQGVAYEQYF	TGCGCCAGCAGCGGGGGACAGGGGGTGGCCTACGAGCAGTACTTC
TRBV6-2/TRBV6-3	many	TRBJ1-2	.	CASVIGHLNYGYTF	TGTGCCAGCGTAATAGGACACTTAAACTATGGCTACACCTTC
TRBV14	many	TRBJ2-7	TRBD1	CASSQGRGQAF	TGTGCCAGCAGCCAAGGAAGGGGGCAGGCCTTC
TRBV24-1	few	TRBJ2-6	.	CAIATSGANVLTF	TGTGCCATCGCGACCTCTGGGGCCAACGTCCTGACTTTC
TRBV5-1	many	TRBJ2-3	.	CASSVPADTQYF	TGCGCCAGCAGCGTCCCGGCGGATACGCAGTATTTT
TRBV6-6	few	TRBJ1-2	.	CASSPTQEFYGYTF	TGTGCCAGCAGCCCCACCCAGGAATTCTATGGCTACACCTTC
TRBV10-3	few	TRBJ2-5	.	CAISEGQETQYF	TGTGCCATCAGTGAGGGGCAAGAGACCCAGTACTTC
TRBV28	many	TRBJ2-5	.	CASSFGLGFEETQYF	TGTGCCAGCAGTTTCGGATTAGGATTTGAAGAGACCCAGTACTTC
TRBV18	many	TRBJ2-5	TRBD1	CASSPTRQGGETQYF	TGTGCCAGCTCACCGACACGACAGGGTGGTGAGACCCAGTACTTC
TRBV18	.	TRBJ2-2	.	CASSPIGSGELFF	TGTGCCAGCTCACCAATTGGTTCCGGGGAGCTGTTTTTT
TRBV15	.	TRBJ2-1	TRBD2	CATSAKRGGQGNEQFF	TGTGCCACCAGCGCAAAGCGGGGGGGCCAGGGGAATGAGCAGTTCTTC